The 22 T cell receptor beta chains in this list originate from one sample, sequenced in a study of CD8 T cells in ankylosing spondylitis. In TCRdb, the 5' RACE reads were re-called with MiXCR into one record per CDR3 protein. This sample carries under 200,000 distinct CDR3 sequences, 8.5% to 10% of them seen once, and the ten largest clones take around 15%. Material: blood, either unsorted or a sorted T cell fraction (not recorded which). Receptors were obtained from a female donor with ankylosing spondylitis or in good health (not recorded which).

This clonotype was detected only a few times. The chain recombines TRBV21-1 with TRBJ2-7; no DNA check was done on the table's D call, TRBD1. TRBV21-1 is listed as a pseudogene. CDR3 length equals 18 residues. CDR3 in DNA: TGTGCCAGCAGCCCCGCCCCCAGGGCCAGTCGGCTTTCATACGAGCAGTACTTC. Translated: CASSPAPRASRLSYEQYF.

Ten or more counts support this clonotype. V gene TRBV9 combines with J gene TRBJ2-1; 7 bases are a match to TRBD2. Unmatched junction bases numbered 7, after V lost 3 bases and J lost 7 bases. This CDR3 spans 14 amino acids. CDR1 is SGDLS and CDR2 is YYNGEE in the germline V gene. The CDR3 protein is CASSGDLGGNEQFF. Written as DNA, the CDR3 is TGTGCCAGCAGCGGGGACTTGGGAGGGAATGAGCAGTTCTTC.

The chain has TRBV4-3 and TRBJ2-3, with D unresolved. Germline values: CDR1 LGHNA, CDR2 YSLEER. Trimming cost V 0 bases and J 1 base, with 11 bases left between them. The CDR3 runs to 16 residues. CDR3 loop: CASSQEGIWGTDTQYF. CDR3 DNA sequence: TGCGCCAGCAGCCAAGAGGGGATTTGGGGCACAGATACGCAGTATTTT.

This clonotype came up many times. The chain couples TRBV5-1 to TRBJ2-5; the D gene could be TRBD1 or TRBD2 (5 bases each). The CDR3 loop spans 20 amino acids. Germline values: CDR1 SGHRS, CDR2 YFSETQ. The V end lost 5 bases, the J end lost 2 bases, and 31 bases lay between the germline ends. The CDR3 nucleotides are TGCGCCAGCAGGGCCGGAGTCTGGACAAAGCGGTCTTGGGGGCAAGAGACCCAGTACTTC. This encodes CASRAGVWTKRSWGQETQYF.

The CDR3 nucleotides are TGTGCCAGCAGCCACCGGGATAATTTAAACGGAGGCTACACCTTC. Its translation is CASSHRDNLNGGYTF. The V and J genes are TRBV5-5 and TRBJ1-2, with D unresolved. This CDR3 is built from 15 residues. CDR1 and CDR2 (germline): SGHKS, YYEKEE (reference sequence). Between the trimmed V and J ends, which lost 4 bases and 8 bases, there was a span of 21 bases.

This clonotype was found a few times. The chain employs TRBV7-9 and TRBJ2-7; possibly TRBD1 for D (6 bases). In germline, CDR1 is SEHNR, CDR2 FQNEAQ (reference sequence). Trimming stripped 0 bases from V and 6 bases from J, with 15 bases between. The CDR3 runs 15 residues. CDR3 coding DNA: TGTGCCAGCAGCTTAGCTCTAGGACAGTCAGCCGAGCAGTACTTC. As protein: CASSLALGQSAEQYF.

The chain is built from TRBV9 and TRBJ2-7, with 9 bases aligning to TRBD1. CDR3 size: 16 residues. Germline CDR1 SGDLS, CDR2 YYNGEE. V lost 0 bases to trimming and J lost 3 bases; unmatched junction nucleotides: 7. CDR3 nucleotides: TGTGCCAGCAGCGTAGGCGGGACAGGGACAAGCTACGAGCAGTACTTC. It translates to CASSVGGTGTSYEQYF.

The V and J genes are TRBV5-1 and TRBJ2-7; TRBD2 matches at 7 bases. Germline V gene lookup returns CDR1 SGHRS and CDR2 YFSETQ. The CDR3 length is 18 residues. Trimming at V came to 4 bases and at J to 5 bases, leaving 21 bases not matched to a gene. The CDR3 loop reads CASSIGRELRDEADEQYF. DNA for the CDR3: TGCGCCAGCAGCATCGGGCGGGAGCTTAGGGACGAGGCGGACGAGCAGTACTTC. Complete variable domain (other parts from reference TRBV5-1 and TRBJ2-7): KAGVTQTPRYLIKTRGQQVTLSCSPISGHRSVSWYQQTPGQGLQFLFEYFSETQRNKGNFPGRFSGRQFSNSRSEMNVSTLELGDSALYLCASSIGRELRDEADEQYFGPGTRLTVT.

The sample holds a few counts of this clonotype. The chain recombines TRBV7-9 with TRBJ2-6; no firm D call. The CDR3 is 10 residues long. CDR1 and CDR2 (germline): SEHNR, FQNEAQ (reference sequence). Trimming removed 4 bases from V and 10 bases from J, with 2 bases in between. The CDR3 loop is CASSSNVLTF. In DNA, the CDR3 is TGTGCCAGCAGCTCGAACGTCCTGACTTTC.

This clonotype was detected only a few times. The chain is built from TRBV4-3 and TRBJ1-1; the D gene is possibly TRBD1 (5 bases). CDR1 is LGHNA and CDR2 is YSLEER in the germline V gene. V lost 4 bases to trimming and J lost 5 bases, with 20 bases between them. This CDR3 is built from 16 residues. This CDR3 is CASSPLLPPWGTEAFF. The CDR3 nucleotides are TGCGCCAGCAGCCCCCTTTTACCGCCCTGGGGGACTGAAGCTTTCTTT.

The chain couples TRBV9 to TRBJ2-1; D perhaps matches TRBD2 (6 bases). CDR1 is SGDLS and CDR2 is YYNGEE in the germline V gene. Trimming took off 7 bases at V and 5 bases at J, with 13 bases between the two ends. This CDR3 is 13 amino acids long. Here the CDR3 DNA reads TGTGCCAGCGGAGGAGGCGGGAACAATGAGCAGTTCTTC. It yields the protein CASGGGGNNEQFF.

This sequence joins TRBV13 and TRBJ2-1; 10 bases are shared with TRBD2. The CDR3 loop spans 16 amino acids. With V trimmed by 3 bases and J by 5 bases, 7 bases remained unmatched. CDR1 and CDR2 from the germline V gene are PRHDT and FYEKMQ (reference sequence). The CDR3 DNA follows: TGTGCCAGCAGCTTCACCGGGACTAGCGAAAACAATGAGCAGTTCTTC. Amino acid sequence: CASSFTGTSENNEQFF.

This clonotype occurred a few times. This chain connects TRBV20-1 to TRBJ2-2, with D possibly being TRBD2 (6 bases). This CDR3 has 12 residues. Trimming stripped 7 bases from V and 4 bases from J, with 10 bases between. CDR1 DFQATT and CDR2 SNEGSKA come from the germline V gene (reference sequence). DNA of the CDR3: TGCAGTGGGGACTCTCCCACCGGGGAGCTGTTTTTT. It translates to CSGDSPTGELFF.

The rearrangement uses TRBV6-1 and TRBJ2-1; a possible D gene is TRBD2 (5 bases). Germline loops: CDR1 MNHNS, CDR2 SASEGT. Trimming left V 5 bases short and J 7 bases short, with 18 bases between. The CDR3 runs 15 residues. The CDR3 nucleotides read TGTGCCAGCAGTCCATCTGGCGGAGGTGGGAATGAGCAGTTCTTC. The encoded protein is CASSPSGGGGNEQFF.

As DNA, the CDR3 is TGTGCCAGCAGTTACTCGGGCGGGGTCACAGATACGCAGTATTTT. Translated: CASSYSGGVTDTQYF. This rearrangement joins TRBV6-5 to TRBJ2-3, with D perhaps matching TRBD2 (6 bases). V lost 0 bases and J lost 2, with 9 bases in between. The CDR3 sequence is 15 residues long. CDR1 MNHEY and CDR2 SVGAGI come from the germline V gene.

This clonotype was detected ten times or more. The chain is built from TRBV5-1 and TRBJ1-1, with TRBD1 matching over 7 bases. This CDR3 spans 14 amino acids. From germline, CDR1 is SGHRS and CDR2 YFSETQ. J was trimmed by 5 bases and V by 1 base; bases with no gene match: 5. The DNA for the CDR3 is TGCGCCAGCAGCTTGCCAGGGGGAGGTACTGAAGCTTTCTTT. Its translation: CASSLPGGGTEAFF.

This sequence joins TRBV12-3 or TRBV12-4 and TRBJ2-1; unclear D gene. The CDR3 has 12 amino acids. The V end was cut by 3 bases, the J end by 8 bases, with 8 bases between. CDR3 in amino acids: CASSFSRDEQFF. CDR3 nucleotides: TGTGCCAGCAGTTTTTCCCGGGATGAGCAGTTCTTC.

The chain employs TRBV20-1 and TRBJ2-7; 14 positions agree with TRBD2. CDR3 length: 17 amino acids. CDR1 and CDR2 from the germline V gene are DFQATT and SNEGSKA (reference sequence). V lost 4 bases to trimming and J lost 0 bases; unmatched junction nucleotides: 8. Here the CDR3 reads CSATGLAGEFSSYEQYF. Here the CDR3 DNA reads TGCAGTGCTACGGGACTAGCGGGAGAATTCAGCTCCTACGAGCAGTACTTC.

This clonotype was seen only a few times. J is TRBJ1-2 and V is TRBV11-1; D unresolved. Germline CDR1 and CDR2: SGHAT and FQDESV (reference sequence). The CDR3 extends over 18 amino acids. V was cut by 1 base and J by 0 bases, with 18 bases left in between. For the CDR3, the DNA is TGTGCCAGCAGCTTAGTCCCTGGACGGACCACAGCTAACTATGGCTACACCTTC. Amino acid sequence: CASSLVPGRTTANYGYTF.

The chain employs TRBV27 and TRBJ2-7, with a possible D match to TRBD1 (6 bases). V lost 5 bases and J lost 4, with 12 bases in between. Germline V gives CDR1 MNHEY, CDR2 SMNVEV (reference sequence). The CDR3 is 13 amino acids. CDR3 protein: CASSMGATYEQYF. The CDR3 DNA reads as TGTGCCAGCAGTATGGGGGCGACTTACGAGCAGTACTTC.

This clonotype occurred a few times. This rearrangement joins TRBV12-3 or TRBV12-4 to TRBJ2-3; no firm D call. The CDR3 spans 15 residues. Trimming removed 2 bases from V and 0 bases from J, with 9 bases in between. The CDR3 DNA reads as TGTGCCAGCAGTTTAAAACAGTCTAGCACAGATACGCAGTATTTT. Its translation: CASSLKQSSTDTQYF.

This clonotype has ten or more counts. The chain carries TRBV29-1 and TRBJ2-3, with D perhaps TRBD2 (6 bases). V dropped 4 bases and J dropped 0 bases, with 11 bases sitting between them. The CDR3 is made up of 14 amino acids. Germline-derived CDR1 and CDR2 are SQVTM and ANQGSEA. CDR3 nucleotide sequence: TGCAGCGTTGGGGAGGCCTCTAGCACAGATACGCAGTATTTT. Encoded protein: CSVGEASSTDTQYF.